The entry below describes one TCR beta chain. This clone has just a few counts. Its antigen is unknown. Coverage ceases 3 residues before the CDR3 finishes, and the germline J gene fills in the end. CVID samples and control samples contributed equivalent amounts of genomic DNA as sequencing input. For every sample, a 60 bp segment covering the rearranged TCRbeta CDR3 region was amplified and then sequenced. The immunoSEQ assay, a bias-corrected multiplex PCR combined with high-throughput sequencing, was used for TCRbeta amplification. Processing in the source paper ran as follows. Each unique nucleotide sequence was treated as a clone and annotated with V, D and J genes, copy number and frequency. Sequences were labeled productive if in frame, and non-productive if out of frame or containing stop codons. As previously described, clonality was computed from Shannon's entropy. The predicted amino acid sequences of productive clones were used to derive mean CDR3 Kyte-Doolittle hydropathy. The R hclust function was used to hierarchically cluster scaled V gene usage with Manhattan distance and complete linkage. Clone sharing by CDR3 amino acid sequence was assessed by resampling 12 repertoires per group over 100 rounds. The repertoires were searched for roughly 69 published EBV-specific and 245 published CMV-specific TCRbeta sequences. Analysis left out a couple of CVID samples that produced under 10,000 sequences, so fewer than 55 CVID repertoires remained. Entries here come from immuneACCESS through TCRdb and include only in-frame sequences with V and J called. Some clones fail to appear in such tables; in the studies checked, an unresolved V gene covers under half of the shortfall, and the cause of the remainder is unknown. The V and J calls and the clone size are those of that table, but D and trimming were determined from the DNA. The sample features several thousand clones, and none is a singleton. About 20% of the sample comes from the top ten.

The sample belongs to a study of T cell clonality in common variable immunodeficiency (dated by TCRdb to the mid-2010s). Overall study results and their limits: Although equal DNA input was used, an average of approximately 82,000 unique sequences per sample was obtained for controls, compared with approximately 32,000 for CVID samples. TCRbeta clonality was higher in CVID subjects than in healthy controls (t-test p = 0.018), and the increase was most characteristic of about a third of subjects. CVID TCRbeta sequences reportedly showed fewer deletions and N-nucleotide insertions and lacked highly modified clones with 13 or more V deletions. The authors noted that sequencing repertoires of T cell subpopulations would be needed to clarify what caused the increased clonality in CVID. Healthy controls shared more TCRbeta clones with each other than CVID subjects shared among themselves (p < 0.0001). Correlations between repertoire features and clinical complications were limited by patient heterogeneity within the CVID cohort.

CVID was diagnosed by standard criteria: serum IgG, IgA and/or IgM reduced below normal range, plus specific antibody deficiency. A total of 44 subjects (approximately 15 female and 30 or so male; age range about 9 to 65 years, mean age roughly 40) were included in the CVID group. Most CVID patients and most healthy controls were of Caucasian heritage. At the time of study participation, every CVID subject had been on replacement immunoglobulin therapy for at least one year. At the time of blood collection, no CVID subject was ill or was being treated with immunomodulatory or immunosuppressive medication. From each donor, 5 to 8 ml of heparinized peripheral whole blood was collected. TCRbeta CDR3 repertoires were sequenced from genomic DNA of adults with common variable immune deficiency (CVID) and healthy adult controls. Diluted blood was density-centrifuged over Hypaque 1077 or Ficoll-Paque to isolate peripheral blood mononuclear cells. Genomic DNA was obtained from unsorted mononuclear cells through either Qiagen column purification or a centrifugation-based method.

From the germline V gene (reference sequence), CDR1 is GTSNPN and CDR2 is SVGIG. Its CDR3 holds 14 amino acids, cysteine through phenylalanine. The CDR3 was read in part: 33 bases, with the frame set at base 1. The chain was built from TRBV30 and TRBJ1-1, with a weak D call of TRBD1 (5 bases match). This clonotype originated in a human donor with common variable immunodeficiency. The sequenced material came from peripheral blood mononuclear cells. CDR3 DNA (partial): TGTGCCTGGAGGCCCAAGAAACAGTTTAAGGGG. Its translation reads: CAWRPKKQFKG. The whole CDR3 protein is CAWRPKKQFKGAFF.